A selection of T cell receptor beta chains follows, all from one sample in a study of blood T cell repertoires in COVID-19. Assay used: immunoSEQ multiplex PCR; TCRdb lists only in-frame clones, some missing. The sample has some 250,000 clones, 85% to 90% seen once; the top ten hold around 6.5%. Source material: peripheral blood. The receptors originated from a man aged 55 to 70 with acute or convalescent COVID-19. Each CDR3 is given with its conserved first and last residue. Fields, in order: clone size, D gene, V gene, J gene, CDR3 DNA, CDR3 protein. A D gene is named only where the DNA matches it firmly. Clone size is stated in some rows and not others, as once, few, many or a class when expanded.

few	TRBD1	TRBV6-5	TRBJ1-4	TGTGCCAGCAGTTACTTAAGGACAGGGGTTGAAAAACTGTTTTTT	CASSYLRTGVEKLFF
NA	NA	TRBV6-6	TRBJ1-6	TGTGCCAGCAGCCGTACACCAGTCCTTTCACCCCTCCACTTT	CASSRTPVLSPLHF
NA	TRBD2	TRBV7-3	TRBJ2-1	TGTGCCAGCAGCTTGGGACTAGCGGAGGCAGGGGGTGAGCAGTTCTTC	CASSLGLAEAGGEQFF
NA	NA	TRBV2	TRBJ2-1	TGTGCCAGCATGGACAGAACTTACTCCTACAATGAGCAGTTCTTC	CASMDRTYSYNEQFF
NA	TRBD2	TRBV3-1/TRBV3-2	TRBJ2-7	TGTGCCAGCAGCTCAAGGGGACTAGAGCAGTACTTC	CASSSRGLEQYF
NA	TRBD2	TRBV5-8	TRBJ2-3	TGTGCCAGCCCGATCAACGGACTAGCGGGAGGCCAGCTTAACACAGATACGCAGTATTTT	CASPINGLAGGQLNTDTQYF
NA	NA	TRBV19	TRBJ2-7	TGTGCCAGTAGTTTCCTGGAGGGACGCGAGCAGTACTTC	CASSFLEGREQYF
NA	TRBD2	TRBV5-4	TRBJ2-3	TGTGCCAGCAGCTTGGGTAGCGGGAGGGCCCCAGGAGATACGCAGTATTTT	CASSLGSGRAPGDTQYF
once	TRBD1	TRBV30	TRBJ1-5	TGTGCCTGGAGTGGGGGACAGGGGGGTCAGCCCCAGCATTTT	CAWSGGQGGQPQHF
NA	TRBD1	TRBV9	TRBJ1-6	TGTGCCAGCAGCACTACCGGGACAGATAATTCACCCCTCCACTTT	CASSTTGTDNSPLHF
NA	TRBD1	TRBV9	TRBJ2-1	TGTGCCAGCAGCCCCGGACAGGGCCCGCGGTACAATGAGCAGTTCTTC	CASSPGQGPRYNEQFF
once	NA	TRBV4-1	TRBJ2-7	TGCGCCAGCAGCCAAGATATGCCCCAGGCCCACGAGCAGTACTTC	CASSQDMPQAHEQYF
NA	TRBD1	TRBV3-1/TRBV3-2	TRBJ1-5	TGTGCCAGCAGCCAACTGGGACAGGTAGTCCAGCATTTT	CASSQLGQVVQHF
NA	TRBD2	TRBV29-1	TRBJ2-1	TGCAGCGTTGAGGGCCTAGCGGAAAACTACAATGAGCAGTTCTTC	CSVEGLAENYNEQFF
NA	NA	TRBV29-1	TRBJ2-1	TGCAGCGTTGCCCTCTTGCGGGACGTGAATGAGCAGTTCTTC	CSVALLRDVNEQFF
NA	TRBD1	TRBV9	TRBJ2-2	TGTGCCAGCAGCGTAAACCTACAGGGGTGGGCCGGGGAGCTGTTTTTT	CASSVNLQGWAGELFF
few	NA	TRBV2	TRBJ2-7	TGTGCCAGCAGATCGCCGGGGAATCCCTACGAGCAGTACTTC	CASRSPGNPYEQYF
once	TRBD1	TRBV5-1	TRBJ2-3	TGCGCCAGCAGCAACCGGGACAGGGGAACAGATACGCAGTATTTT	CASSNRDRGTDTQYF
few	NA	TRBV19	TRBJ2-1	TGTGCCAGTAGACAACAACAGGTCCAGGAGCAGTTCTTC	CASRQQQVQEQFF
NA	NA	TRBV27	TRBJ2-7	TGTGCCAGCAGGGACATTGCCTTCACAGGCTACGAGCAGTACTTC	CASRDIAFTGYEQYF
NA	NA	TRBV7-9	TRBJ2-5	TGTGCCAGCAGCCGAGGAGACAGCCTCCAAGAGACCCAGTACTTC	CASSRGDSLQETQYF
NA	NA	TRBV12-3/TRBV12-4	TRBJ2-7	TGTGCCAGCAGCCGCGCCTACGAGCAGTACTTC	CASSRAYEQYF
NA	TRBD1	TRBV28	TRBJ2-3	TGTGCCAGCAGGGAACAGGGGGCAAGCGCAGATACGCAGTATTTT	CASREQGASADTQYF
NA	NA	TRBV7-2	TRBJ1-1	TGTGCCAGCAGCCCTTGGTGGGGCGGGGGCACTGAAGCTTTCTTT	CASSPWWGGGTEAFF
NA	TRBD2	TRBV3-1/TRBV3-2	TRBJ2-3	TGTGCCAGCAGCCGCGGGAGAAGGACAGATACGCAGTATTTT	CASSRGRRTDTQYF
NA	NA	TRBV13	TRBJ2-7	TGTGCCAGCACCCTGGGGACTCTCGCGATGTCCTACGAGCAGTACTTC	CASTLGTLAMSYEQYF
once	NA	TRBV7-2	TRBJ1-2	TGTGCCAGCAGCGACAGTTGGGCCAACTATGGCTACACCTTC	CASSDSWANYGYTF
NA	NA	TRBV5-5	TRBJ1-5	TGTGCCAGCAGTGTTAGTGACAATCAGCCCCAGCATTTT	CASSVSDNQPQHF
NA	TRBD2	TRBV28	TRBJ2-1	TGTGCCAGCAGTTTAAGGCTAGCGGCCTACAATGAGCAGTTCTTC	CASSLRLAAYNEQFF
once	NA	TRBV30	TRBJ1-1	TGTGCCTGGCGGGGGGGATTGAACACTGAAGCTTTCTTT	CAWRGGLNTEAFF
NA	NA	TRBV5-5	TRBJ1-5	TGTGCCAGCAGCGGGGGTAATCCCCTAGCGGGCAATCAGCCCCAGCATTTT	CASSGGNPLAGNQPQHF
once	TRBD2	TRBV19	TRBJ2-1	TGTGCCAGTAGTATAGATCTGGCTAGCGGGACCCCCAATGAGCAGTTCTTC	CASSIDLASGTPNEQFF
once	NA	TRBV6-5	TRBJ2-1	TGTGCCAGCAGTTTAGACCAGATGAGCGTGTTCTTC	CASSLDQMSVFF
NA	TRBD2	TRBV11-2	TRBJ2-1	TGTGCCAGCAGCATCCTAGCGGGAGAAACCTACAATGAGCAGTTCTTC	CASSILAGETYNEQFF
NA	TRBD1	TRBV6-2/TRBV6-3	TRBJ2-3	TGTGCCAGCAGTGACCCGTTCACAGGGGACACAGATACGCAGTATTTT	CASSDPFTGDTDTQYF
few	TRBD1	TRBV4-2	TRBJ1-1	TGTGCCAGCAGCCACGAGGGACAGCCAATGAACACTGAAGCTTTCTTT	CASSHEGQPMNTEAFF
NA	NA	TRBV30	TRBJ1-2	TGTGCCTGGAGTGACCTTCAGGGTGTCTATGGCTACACCTTC	CAWSDLQGVYGYTF
NA	NA	TRBV27	TRBJ1-5	TGTGCCAGCAGTTTGACAAGGGGCGAAGTCTTTAGCAATCAGCCCCAGCATTTT	CASSLTRGEVFSNQPQHF
NA	TRBD2	TRBV28	TRBJ2-1	TGTGCCAGCAGTTTATTTGGGCGCCAAACGGGAGGAGCGAGGGTCCCTTACAATGAGCAGTTCTTC	CASSLFGRQTGGARVPYNEQFF
NA	TRBD1	TRBV7-2	TRBJ1-6	TGTGCCAGCAGCTTAGATCCAGGGGGCAGGTCACCCCTCCACTTT	CASSLDPGGRSPLHF